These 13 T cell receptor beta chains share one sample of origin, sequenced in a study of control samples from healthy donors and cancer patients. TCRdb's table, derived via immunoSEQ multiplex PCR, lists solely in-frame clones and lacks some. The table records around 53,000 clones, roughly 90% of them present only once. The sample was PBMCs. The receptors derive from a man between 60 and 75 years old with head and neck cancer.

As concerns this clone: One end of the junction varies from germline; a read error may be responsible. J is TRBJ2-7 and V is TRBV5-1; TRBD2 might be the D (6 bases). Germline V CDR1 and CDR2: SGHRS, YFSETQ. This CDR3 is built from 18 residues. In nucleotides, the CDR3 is TGCGCCAGCAGCGAGTATACCCCGGGACTCTCTTTATCCTACGGGCAGTACTTC. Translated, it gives CASSEYTPGLSLSYGQYF.

For the CDR3, the DNA is TGTGCCAGCAGCGGGACTAGCGGGAGTCATGAGCAGTTCTTC. The encoded protein is CASSGTSGSHEQFF. This chain connects TRBV6-2 or TRBV6-3 to TRBJ2-1; 14 bases match TRBD2. This CDR3 region has 14 residues. The germline gives CDR1 MNHEY, CDR2 SVGEGT. V lost 6 bases to trimming and J lost 8 bases; unmatched junction nucleotides: 3.

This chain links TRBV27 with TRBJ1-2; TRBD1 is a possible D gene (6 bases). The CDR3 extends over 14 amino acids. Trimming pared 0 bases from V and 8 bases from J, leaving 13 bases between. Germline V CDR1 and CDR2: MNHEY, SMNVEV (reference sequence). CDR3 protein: CASSLSFSGVGYTF. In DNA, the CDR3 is TGTGCCAGCAGTTTATCGTTTTCAGGGGTGGGCTACACCTTC.

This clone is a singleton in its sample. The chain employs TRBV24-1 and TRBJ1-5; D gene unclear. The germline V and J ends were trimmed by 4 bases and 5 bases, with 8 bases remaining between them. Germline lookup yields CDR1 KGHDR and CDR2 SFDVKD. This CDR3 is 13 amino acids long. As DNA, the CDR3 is TGTGCCACCAGTGAGACTCGGGATCAGCCCCAGCATTTT. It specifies CATSETRDQPQHF.

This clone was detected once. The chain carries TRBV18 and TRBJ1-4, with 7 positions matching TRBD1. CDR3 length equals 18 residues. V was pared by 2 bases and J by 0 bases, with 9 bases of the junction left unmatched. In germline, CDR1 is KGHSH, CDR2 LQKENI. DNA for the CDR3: TGTGCCAGCTCACCAGCACAGGGGCGAATTGCAACTAATGAAAAACTGTTTTTT. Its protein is CASSPAQGRIATNEKLFF.

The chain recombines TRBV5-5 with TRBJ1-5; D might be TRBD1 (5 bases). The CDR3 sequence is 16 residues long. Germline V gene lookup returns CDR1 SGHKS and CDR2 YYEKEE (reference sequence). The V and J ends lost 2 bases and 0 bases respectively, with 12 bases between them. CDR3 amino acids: CASSFAGVYSNQPQHF. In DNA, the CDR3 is TGTGCCAGCAGCTTCGCGGGGGTATATAGCAATCAGCCCCAGCATTTT.

The CDR3 DNA reads TGTGCCAGCAGCGTAGCTGGTGAGGAGTTCTACGAGCAGTACTTC. It encodes CASSVAGEEFYEQYF. The chain is built from TRBV9 and TRBJ2-7; no reliable D call. Germline CDR1 and CDR2: SGDLS and YYNGEE. V was clipped by 0 bases and J by 3 bases, with 13 bases between them. This CDR3 has 15 residues.

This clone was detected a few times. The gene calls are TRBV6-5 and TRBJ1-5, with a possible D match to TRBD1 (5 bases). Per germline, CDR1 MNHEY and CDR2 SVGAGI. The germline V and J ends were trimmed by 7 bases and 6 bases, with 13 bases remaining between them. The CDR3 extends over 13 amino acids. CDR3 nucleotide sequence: TGTGCCAGCAACCCCAGGGAGGGTCAGCCCCAGCATTTT. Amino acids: CASNPREGQPQHF.

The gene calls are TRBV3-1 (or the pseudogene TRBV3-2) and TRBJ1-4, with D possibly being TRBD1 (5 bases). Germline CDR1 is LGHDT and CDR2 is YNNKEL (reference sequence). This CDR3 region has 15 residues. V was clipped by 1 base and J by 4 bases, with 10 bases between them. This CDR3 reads CASSQVWDGNEKLFF. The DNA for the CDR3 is TGTGCCAGCAGCCAAGTTTGGGACGGTAATGAAAAACTGTTTTTT.

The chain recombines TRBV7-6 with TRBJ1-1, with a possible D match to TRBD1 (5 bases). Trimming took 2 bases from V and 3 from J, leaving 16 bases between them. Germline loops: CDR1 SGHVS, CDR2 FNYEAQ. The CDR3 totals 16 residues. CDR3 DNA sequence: TGTGCCAGCAGCTTAAGGTCGGTCGGGGCCGACACTGAAGCTTTCTTT. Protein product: CASSLRSVGADTEAFF.

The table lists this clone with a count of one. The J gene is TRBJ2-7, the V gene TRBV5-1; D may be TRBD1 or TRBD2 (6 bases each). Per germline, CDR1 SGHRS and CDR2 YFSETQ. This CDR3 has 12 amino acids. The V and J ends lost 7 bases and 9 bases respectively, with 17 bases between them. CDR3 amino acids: CASPHRARGQYF. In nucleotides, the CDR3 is TGCGCCAGCCCGCACAGGGCGCGGGGGCAGTACTTC.

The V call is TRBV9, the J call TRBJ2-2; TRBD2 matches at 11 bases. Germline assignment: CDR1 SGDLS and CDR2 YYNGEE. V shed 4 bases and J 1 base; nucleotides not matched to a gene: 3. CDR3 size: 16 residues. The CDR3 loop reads CASSPLAGGNTGELFF. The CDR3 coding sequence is TGTGCCAGCAGCCCCCTAGCGGGGGGGAACACCGGGGAGCTGTTTTTT.

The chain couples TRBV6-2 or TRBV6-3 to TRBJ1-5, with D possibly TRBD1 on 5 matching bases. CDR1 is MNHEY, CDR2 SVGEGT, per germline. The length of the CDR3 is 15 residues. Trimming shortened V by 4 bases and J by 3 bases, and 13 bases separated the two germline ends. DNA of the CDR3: TGTGCCAGCAGTTTTCAGGGAGCCGACAATCAGCCCCAGCATTTT. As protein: CASSFQGADNQPQHF.